One T cell receptor (beta chain) is described in this entry. The study used healthy donors as controls matched for age and sex. In contrast to the negatively isolated CD8+ and CD4+ T cells, TEMRA cells were FACS-enriched. This record comes from a study of CD8 T cells in Susac syndrome. The CDR3 has 15 residues. Germline V lookup: CDR1 GTSNPN, CDR2 SVGIG (reference sequence). The V and J ends lost 4 bases and 0 bases respectively, with 13 bases between them. Random hexamers primed reverse transcription of about 0.5 to 1 ug RNA. TCRdb independently ran MiXCR on the immunoSEQ multiplex PCR reads; one entry per CDR3 protein. The table includes approximately 120,000 distinct CDR3 sequences, about 90% detected once.

The specimen sequenced was CD4+ T cells from PBMCs. The V gene is TRBV30, the J gene TRBJ2-1; possibly TRBD2 for D (6 bases). The sequence was collected from a human donor in good health. CDR3 sequence (DNA): TGTGCCTGGAAAGGAGGGGCGAGCTCCTACAATGAGCAGTTCTTC. Its protein product is CAWKGGASSYNEQFF. Combining the CDR3 with reference TRBV30 and TRBJ2-1 gives the whole variable domain SQTIHQWPATLVQPVGSPLSLECTVEGTSNPNLYWYRQAAGRGLQLLFYSVGIGQISSEVPQNLSASRPQDRQFILSSKKLLLSDSGFYLCAWKGGASSYNEQFFGPGTRLTVL.